This T cell receptor (beta chain) was identified during a study of cytomegalovirus exposure and HLA in healthy donors. Study-wide results and limits: A few of the chains that were CMV-associated were confirmed in vitro to be specific for CMV antigens. Cytomegalovirus association was listed for approximately 150 TCR beta chains. Most TCRs appeared rarely, but some public TCRs recurred in many donors.

Clones were read by immunoSEQ multiplex PCR, and TCRdb kept only the in-frame ones, dropping some. The table records approximately 58,000 clones, about 95% of them present only once. Separation from the roughly 680-subject first cohort characterized the 120-subject validation cohort, to which the donors belonged. With regard to this clone: Antigen: not known.

CDR1 and CDR2 from the germline V gene are SGDLS and YYNGEE. V was pared by 7 bases and J by 3 bases, with 14 bases between. The CDR3 loop spans 14 amino acids. V and J are TRBV9 and TRBJ1-5; a weak D match, TRBD1 (6 bases). The TCR sequence derives from a woman between 18 and 29 years old in good health and CMV-seropositive. The sequenced sample was PBMCs. The CDR3 nucleotides are TGTGCCAGCTCAAAGGGGGGGGTCAATCAGCCCCAGCATTTT. It specifies CASSKGGVNQPQHF.